What follows are 9 T cell receptor beta chains derived from one specimen sequenced in a study of OX40 agonist ivuxolimab in advanced cancers. Assay used: immunoSEQ multiplex PCR; TCRdb lists only in-frame clones, some missing. This sample has about 68,000 clones; around 83% occur once, and the top ten carry under 2%. The source material was CD4+ or CD8+ T cells sorted from blood, sampled in a trial of the OX40 agonist ivuxolimab. These receptor sequences come from an adult with an advanced solid tumor such as melanoma, head and neck, liver or kidney cancer.

The chain uses TRBV11-2 and TRBJ2-5; no clear D. Germline V lookup: CDR1 SGHAT, CDR2 FQNNGV. This CDR3 region has 13 residues. Trimming pared 6 bases from V and 4 bases from J, leaving 12 bases between. The chain's CDR3 is CASRVFGLETQYF. Here the CDR3 DNA reads TGTGCCAGCAGAGTTTTCGGATTAGAGACCCAGTACTTC.

The rearrangement joins TRBV4-3 to TRBJ2-1, with 11 bases matching TRBD2. Germline CDR1 reads LGHNA; CDR2 reads YSLEER. Trimming removed 3 bases from V and 4 bases from J; junction bases left unmatched: 2. This CDR3 region has 15 residues. CDR3 bases: TGCGCCAGCAGCCACGGACTAGCGGGTTACAATGAGCAGTTCTTC. The encoded protein is CASSHGLAGYNEQFF.

The genes are TRBV7-9 and TRBJ2-3, with D unclear. V shed 0 bases and J shed 0 bases, with 13 bases lying between them. In germline, CDR1 is SEHNR, CDR2 FQNEAQ (reference sequence). This CDR3 spans 17 amino acids. Here the CDR3 reads CASSLASGTSSTDTQYF. The CDR3 DNA is TGTGCCAGCAGCTTAGCTTCCGGAACTTCTAGCACAGATACGCAGTATTTT.

This rearrangement joins TRBV6-5 to TRBJ1-5; 7 nucleotides align to TRBD1. Germline CDR1 MNHEY, CDR2 SVGAGI. The CDR3 spans 14 residues. V shed 5 bases and J 7 bases; nucleotides not matched to a gene: 8. The CDR3 nucleotides are TGTGCCAGCAGTGCAATGACAGGGCGGCAGCCCCAGCATTTT. Translated, it gives CASSAMTGRQPQHF.

CDR3 bases: TGTGCCAGCTCAAGTGACAGTAACTATGGCTACACCTTC. It yields the protein CASSSDSNYGYTF. This sequence joins TRBV18 and TRBJ1-2, with D perhaps matching TRBD1 (5 bases). The germline CDR1 and CDR2 sequences are KGHSH and LQKENI. V was clipped by 5 bases and J by 1 base, with 8 bases between them. The CDR3 covers 13 residues. The full variable domain, in which reference TRBV18 and TRBJ1-2 provide the parts outside the CDR3, is NAGVMQNPRHLVRRRGQEARLRCSPMKGHSHVYWYRQLPEEGLKFMVYLQKENIIDESGMPKERFSAEFPKEGPSILRIQQVVRGDSAAYFCASSSDSNYGYTFGSGTRLTVV.

The V gene is TRBV29-1, the J gene TRBJ2-7, with 8 bases fitting TRBD2. V lost 5 bases and J lost 5; bases outside the gene matches: 11. The length of the CDR3 is 14 residues. Germline lookup yields CDR1 SQVTM and CDR2 ANQGSEA. The CDR3 DNA reads as TGCAGCGTTATAAGGGGCGGGAGGCCGAACGAGCAGTACTTC. This codes for CSVIRGGRPNEQYF.

The rearrangement joins TRBV4-3 to TRBJ2-1, with TRBD2 matching over 7 bases. Germline V lookup: CDR1 LGHNA, CDR2 YSLEER. V gave up 0 bases and J gave up 9 bases; unmatched junction bases: 14. The CDR3 contains 17 residues. The CDR3 loop reads CASSQDRVGGGRVEQFF. CDR3 nucleotide sequence: TGCGCCAGCAGCCAAGATCGAGTGGGTGGAGGGAGGGTTGAGCAGTTCTTC.

This clone appeared a few times. CDR3 DNA: TGCGCCAGCAGCTTAATACAGGGTTTGGCTGGGGGCTACACCTTC. Translated, it gives CASSLIQGLAGGYTF. This rearrangement joins TRBV5-1 to TRBJ1-2; TRBD1 might be the D (6 bases). Germline V gene sequence: CDR1 SGHRS, CDR2 YFSETQ. The CDR3 runs 15 residues. V dropped 2 bases and J dropped 8 bases, with 19 bases sitting between them. The whole variable domain, filled in from reference TRBV5-1 and TRBJ1-2, reads KAGVTQTPRYLIKTRGQQVTLSCSPISGHRSVSWYQQTPGQGLQFLFEYFSETQRNKGNFPGRFSGRQFSNSRSEMNVSTLELGDSALYLCASSLIQGLAGGYTFGSGTRLTVV.

The V call is TRBV7-3, the J call TRBJ2-1; the match to TRBD2 covers 9 bases. The trim removed 4 bases at V and 6 bases at J, leaving 4 bases unmatched. Looked up from germline, CDR1 is SGHTA and CDR2 is FQGTGA. CDR3 size: 14 residues. For the CDR3, the DNA is TGTGCCAGCAGCTCCGGACTAGCGACCAATGAGCAGTTCTTC. It translates to CASSSGLATNEQFF.